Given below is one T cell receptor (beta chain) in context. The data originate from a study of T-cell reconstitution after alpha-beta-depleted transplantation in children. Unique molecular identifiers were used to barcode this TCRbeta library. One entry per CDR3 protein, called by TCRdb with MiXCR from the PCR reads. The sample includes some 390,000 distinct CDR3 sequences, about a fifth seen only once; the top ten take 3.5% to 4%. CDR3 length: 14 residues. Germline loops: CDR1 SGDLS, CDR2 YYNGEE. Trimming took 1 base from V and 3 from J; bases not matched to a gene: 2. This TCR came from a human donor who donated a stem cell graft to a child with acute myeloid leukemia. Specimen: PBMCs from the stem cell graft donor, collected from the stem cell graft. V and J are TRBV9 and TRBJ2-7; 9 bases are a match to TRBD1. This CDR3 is CASSVTGQGYEQYF. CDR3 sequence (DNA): TGTGCCAGCAGCGTAACGGGACAGGGCTACGAGCAGTACTTC. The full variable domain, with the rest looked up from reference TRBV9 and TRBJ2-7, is DSGVTQTPKHLITATGQRVTLRCSPRSGDLSVYWYQQSLDQGLQFLIQYYNGEERAKGNILERFSAQQFPDLHSELNLSSLELGDSALYFCASSVTGQGYEQYFGPGTRLTVT.